The 32 T cell receptor beta chains given below trace back to one sample, sequenced in a study of blood T cells in healthy people across ages. It was with a sample-barcoded 5' primer and a J-beta primer mix that a second PCR of about 6 to 11 cycles was run. MiXCR, run by TCRdb on the 5' RACE reads, gives a single entry per CDR3 protein. The repertoire holds 1.5 million or so distinct CDR3 sequences, with 35% to 45% as singletons. The sequencing input was blood. Receptor source: a woman aged 18-29 years in good health.

On this clonotype: One end of the junction does not line up with germline, which may come from a read error. This rearrangement joins TRBV6-5 to TRBJ2-2; no definite D call. The CDR3 spans 14 residues. Germline V lookup: CDR1 MNHEY, CDR2 SVGAGI. CDR3 bases: TGTGCCAGTAGTTACTCGGATGGTAACGGGGAGCTGTTTTTT. Translation gives CASSYSDGNGELFF.

This clonotype has only a few counts. The rearrangement links TRBV15 to TRBJ1-2, with 7 positions matching TRBD1. Germline V gene sequence: CDR1 LNHNV, CDR2 YYDKDF (reference sequence). This CDR3 is built from 15 residues. The J segment lost 5 bases and the V segment lost 0 bases, leaving 6 bases of the junction unmatched. The CDR3 here is CATSRERTGTYGYTF. The CDR3 DNA follows: TGTGCCACCAGCAGAGAACGGACAGGTACATATGGCTACACCTTC. Based on the CDR3 plus reference TRBV15 and TRBJ1-2, the full variable domain is DAMVIQNPRYQVTQFGKPVTLSCSQTLNHNVMYWYQQKSSQAPKLLFHYYDKDFNNEADTPDNFQSRRPNTSFCFLDIRSPGLGDTAMYLCATSRERTGTYGYTFGSGTRLTVV.

The chain combines TRBV7-9 with TRBJ2-3; TRBD2 agrees at 11 bases. With 5 bases clipped from V and 4 bases from J, the junction kept 5 bases outside the gene matches. This CDR3 contains 15 residues. CDR1 is SEHNR, CDR2 FQNEAQ, per germline (reference sequence). CDR3 sequence reads: CASSPTSGTADTQYF. The CDR3 DNA follows: TGTGCCAGCAGCCCGACTAGCGGGACGGCAGATACGCAGTATTTT.

This clonotype was recorded many times. The gene calls are TRBV6-6 and TRBJ2-5; either TRBD1 or TRBD2 may supply D (5 bases each). The J call is in doubt because the DNA end fits TRBJ2-7 better. This CDR3 has 12 residues. CDR1 is MNHNY and CDR2 is SVGAGI in the germline V gene (reference sequence). CDR3 region: CASSLGTVEQYF. CDR3 nucleotide sequence: TGTGCCAGCAGTTTGGGGACCGTCGAGCAGTACTTC.

Only a few counts were recorded for this clonotype. The chain uses TRBV6-1 and TRBJ2-5; 7 bases agree with TRBD1. Germline loops: CDR1 MNHNS, CDR2 SASEGT. Losses at the gene ends were 6 bases for V and 3 bases for J; bases not matched to a gene: 10. This CDR3 is 15 amino acids long. The CDR3: CASREDRTPKETQYF. In DNA form, the CDR3 reads TGTGCCAGCAGAGAGGACAGGACCCCAAAAGAGACCCAGTACTTC.

This clonotype was recorded at least ten times. This rearrangement joins TRBV4-1 to TRBJ2-7; 7 bases map to TRBD1. CDR3 length: 15 amino acids. With 2 bases clipped from V and 3 bases from J, the junction kept 7 bases outside the gene matches. Germline V lookup: CDR1 MGHRA, CDR2 YSYEKL. The CDR3 loop is CASSQIPDRFYEQYF. DNA of the CDR3: TGCGCCAGCAGCCAAATCCCGGACAGGTTCTACGAGCAGTACTTC.

The V gene is TRBV4-2, the J gene TRBJ2-2; TRBD2 is a possible D gene (6 bases). The germline V and J ends were trimmed by 6 bases and 6 bases, with 8 bases remaining between them. CDR3 size: 12 residues. Germline CDR1 and CDR2: LGHNA and YNFKEQ. CDR3 nucleotides: TGTGCCAGCAGGGCGGGGTCCGGGGAGCTGTTTTTT. Residues: CASRAGSGELFF.

The chain couples TRBV6-1 to TRBJ2-3; 11 bases align to TRBD2. Germline V gene lookup returns CDR1 MNHNS and CDR2 SASEGT. With 6 bases clipped from V and 1 base from J, the junction kept 15 bases outside the gene matches. The CDR3 is 19 amino acids. CDR3 loop: CASSDAGLAAGMGTDTQYF. DNA for the CDR3: TGTGCCAGCAGCGACGCGGGACTAGCGGCGGGGATGGGCACAGATACGCAGTATTTT.

This clonotype was detected a few times. The chain combines TRBV20-1 with TRBJ1-2; weak D call: TRBD1 (6 bases). Trimming left V 5 bases short and J 0 bases short, with 10 bases between. The CDR3 is 13 residues long. Looked up from germline, CDR1 is DFQATT and CDR2 is SNEGSKA (reference sequence). DNA for the CDR3: TGCAGTGCTCCTAGGGGGACTAACTATGGCTACACCTTC. Its protein product is CSAPRGTNYGYTF.

The V and J genes are TRBV7-2 and TRBJ1-6; D is unclear. With 8 bases removed from V and 9 bases from J, the gap between germline ends came to 14 bases. The CDR3 length is 13 residues. Germline CDR1 reads SGHTA; CDR2 reads FQGNSA. The CDR3 reads CTSGGVTGSPLHF. The CDR3 DNA reads as TGTACCAGCGGTGGGGTCACCGGTTCACCCCTCCACTTT. Combining the CDR3 with reference TRBV7-2 and TRBJ1-6 gives the whole variable domain GAGVSQSPSNKVTEKGKDVELRCDPISGHTALYWYRQSLGQGLEFLIYFQGNSAPDKSGLPSDRFSAERTGGSVSTLTIQRTQQEDSAVYLCTSGGVTGSPLHFGNGTRLTVT.

The V and J genes are TRBV6-1 and TRBJ2-1, with 11 bases aligning to TRBD2. The CDR3 runs to 17 residues. CDR1 and CDR2 from the germline V gene are MNHNS and SASEGT. Germline trimming cut 6 bases from V and 1 base from J; bases unmatched to any gene: 8. DNA of the CDR3: TGTGCCAGCAGCCCTGGACTAGCGGGCGAGTCCTACAATGAGCAGTTCTTC. Translating it yields CASSPGLAGESYNEQFF.

This clonotype has just a few counts. The junction departs from the called germline gene at one end, perhaps through a read error. The chain joins TRBV5-5 to TRBJ2-1, with 7 bases aligning to TRBD2. Germline CDR1 and CDR2: SGHKS and YYEKEE (reference sequence). This CDR3 is built from 16 residues. The CDR3 region is CASILLSGAPQQEQFF. The CDR3 region has the DNA TGTGCCAGCATCTTGTTGAGCGGGGCCCCCCAGCAGGAGCAGTTCTTC.

The chain recombines TRBV12-3 or TRBV12-4 with TRBJ2-3; tentatively, D is TRBD2 (6 bases). V was cut by 8 bases and J by 4 bases, with 16 bases left in between. The CDR3 consists of 14 residues. The CDR3 reads CASRSEPSADTQYF. CDR3 nucleotide sequence: TGTGCCAGCCGAAGCGAACCTAGCGCAGATACGCAGTATTTT.

This clonotype showed up just a few times. V usage is TRBV29-1 and J usage is TRBJ2-1; D is uncertain. Per the germline V gene, CDR1 is SQVTM and CDR2 is ANQGSEA. The CDR3 sequence is 13 residues long. V gave up 7 bases and J gave up 8 bases, with 18 bases separating them. CDR3 coding DNA: TGCAGCGCCGCATCCCCTGTAGGTGATGAGCAGTTCTTC. It translates to CSAASPVGDEQFF.

V usage is TRBV28 and J usage is TRBJ2-3; the D call may be TRBD1 or TRBD2 (6 bases each). Germline V gene sequence: CDR1 MDHEN, CDR2 SYDVKM. The length of the CDR3 is 14 residues. Deletions cut 5 bases from V and 4 bases from J, with 13 bases between. Here the CDR3 reads CASSPAGHPDTQYF. CDR3 in DNA: TGTGCCAGCAGTCCCGCGGGACACCCAGATACGCAGTATTTT.

The chain uses TRBV6-5 and TRBJ2-2; TRBD1 matches at 8 bases. CDR1 is MNHEY and CDR2 is SVGAGI in the germline V gene. The CDR3 is 16 amino acids. J lost 1 base, V lost 3 bases, and 4 bases had no gene match. The CDR3 loop reads CASSYPGTGNTGELFF. The CDR3 nucleotides are TGTGCCAGCAGTTATCCCGGGACAGGGAACACCGGGGAGCTGTTTTTT.

Details on this clonotype: Compared with germline, one end of the junction differs, possibly owing to a read error. The chain combines TRBV7-9 with TRBJ2-1; 9 bases are shared with TRBD2. The DNA matches TRBJ2-7 better at its end, which makes the J call doubtful. The CDR3 is made up of 16 amino acids. Germline V lookup: CDR1 SEHNR, CDR2 FQNEAQ (reference sequence). CDR3 sequence reads: CVSSSGLASSYNEQYF. CDR3 nucleotides: TGTGTCAGCAGCTCCGGACTAGCGAGCTCCTACAATGAGCAGTACTTC.

A few counts support this clonotype. In DNA form, the CDR3 reads TGTGCCAGCAGTCCGATGGGCCGAGGCTACACCTTC. Residues: CASSPMGRGYTF. The chain employs TRBV6-5 and TRBJ1-2; D unclear. Trimming stripped 5 bases from V and 8 bases from J, with 12 bases between. This CDR3 contains 12 residues. Per germline, CDR1 MNHEY and CDR2 SVGAGI.

V gene TRBV6-5 combines with J gene TRBJ2-7; a possible D gene is TRBD1 (6 bases). V was trimmed by 2 bases and J by 7 bases, leaving 15 bases between them. The CDR3 consists of 14 residues. CDR1 MNHEY and CDR2 SVGAGI come from the germline V gene. CDR3 protein: CASSYQGRGNEQYF. Written as DNA, the CDR3 is TGTGCCAGCAGTTACCAGGGCAGGGGAAATGAGCAGTACTTC.

The V gene is TRBV11-2, the J gene TRBJ1-2; D is unresolved. V lost 5 bases and J lost 7, with 14 bases in between. In germline, CDR1 is SGHAT, CDR2 FQNNGV. This CDR3 is built from 13 residues. The CDR3 spells CASSPEAFGGYTF. The DNA for the CDR3 is TGTGCCAGCAGCCCGGAGGCGTTTGGTGGCTACACCTTC.

The gene calls are TRBV3-1 and TRBJ1-2; 8 bases match TRBD1. Germline V gene data show CDR1 as LGHDT and CDR2 as YNNKEL (reference sequence). V trimming: 0 bases; J trimming: 4 bases; junction bases outside the gene matches: 7. The CDR3 consists of 16 residues. CDR3 in amino acids: CASSQDGPGGAYGYTF. The CDR3, as DNA: TGTGCCAGCAGCCAAGACGGACCAGGGGGCGCCTATGGCTACACCTTC.

Regarding this clonotype: Since a much larger clone is just one base distant, this may be a read error. This rearrangement joins TRBV10-3 to TRBJ2-1; 8 bases are a match to TRBD2. CDR1 is ENHRY and CDR2 is SYGVKD in the germline V gene. J was trimmed by 0 bases and V by 7 bases; bases with no gene match: 11. The CDR3 spans 17 residues. CDR3 in DNA: TGTGCCATCACTACGACTAGCGAGGCCCCCTCCTACAATGAGCAGTTCTTC. Residues: CAITTTSEAPSYNEQFF.

This clonotype was seen more than once but under ten times. J is TRBJ2-3 and V is TRBV10-3; TRBD1 matches 10 bases. Trimming cost V 7 bases and J 5 bases; bases outside gene matches: 9. CDR1 is ENHRY and CDR2 is SYGVKD in the germline V gene. CDR3 length: 15 residues. CDR3 sequence: CAINRDRGLVDTQYF. DNA for the CDR3: TGTGCCATCAACAGGGACAGGGGTCTCGTAGATACGCAGTATTTT.

The rearrangement uses TRBV7-9 and TRBJ1-2; D is possibly TRBD1 (5 bases). The CDR3 is made up of 13 amino acids. Germline V lookup: CDR1 SEHNR, CDR2 FQNEAQ (reference sequence). The V and J ends lost 2 bases and 6 bases respectively, with 10 bases between them. The DNA of the CDR3 is TGTGCCAGCAGCTTATACGGGGGGGATGGCTACACCTTC. Translating it yields CASSLYGGDGYTF.

V gene TRBV5-1 combines with J gene TRBJ2-7; D uncertain. The CDR3 spans 16 residues. Per germline, CDR1 SGHRS and CDR2 YFSETQ. Trimming removed 0 bases at V and 3 bases at J, with 16 bases between. CDR3 protein: CASSLEAASLIYEQYF. DNA for the CDR3: TGCGCCAGCAGCTTGGAGGCAGCCAGCCTCATCTACGAGCAGTACTTC.

The chain combines TRBV20-1 with TRBJ1-1; tentative D call: TRBD1 (6 bases). The ends were cut back, 3 bases at V and 4 bases at J, with 15 bases in the middle. The CDR3 runs to 14 residues. The germline V gene has CDR1 DFQATT and CDR2 SNEGSKA (reference sequence). The CDR3: CSASGAGAPTEAFF. Here the CDR3 DNA reads TGCAGTGCTAGTGGGGCAGGGGCCCCCACTGAAGCTTTCTTT.

V and J are TRBV2 and TRBJ1-1; D unclear. Trimming removed 8 bases at V and 5 bases at J, with 9 bases between. Germline assignment: CDR1 SNHLY and CDR2 FYNNEI. CDR3 length equals 11 residues. The CDR3 spells CASDRATEAFF. In nucleotides, the CDR3 is TGTGCCAGCGATCGAGCAACTGAAGCTTTCTTT.

This clonotype was seen a single time. Given a much more abundant clone one base away, this may be a read error. The DNA of the CDR3 is TGCAGCGCATCCAGGGATCACGACGAGCAGTACTTC. Encoded protein: CSASRDHDEQYF. The chain couples TRBV29-1 to TRBJ2-4; D is perhaps TRBD1 (5 bases). The assigned J gene may be wrong: the sequence end matches TRBJ2-7 better. CDR3 length equals 12 residues. Germline V CDR1 and CDR2: SQVTM, ANQGSEA.

A word on this clonotype: At one of its ends the junction is not consistent with the germline gene, which may arise from a read error. This rearrangement joins TRBV5-1 to TRBJ2-2; TRBD2 might be the D (5 bases). Germline loops: CDR1 SGHRS, CDR2 YFSETQ. The CDR3 is 13 residues long. The CDR3 DNA reads TGTGCCAGCAGTTTACGGGGTCCCGGGGAGCTGTTTTTT. The encoded protein is CASSLRGPGELFF.

This clonotype showed up just a few times. The V and J genes are TRBV25-1 and TRBJ2-1; D uncertain. Germline CDR1 and CDR2: MGHDK and SYGVNS. V was shortened by 1 base and J by 5 bases, with 12 bases between the two germline ends. The CDR3 runs to 15 residues. CDR3 sequence (DNA): TGTGCCAGCAGTGAATCAACAGACACCGACAATGAGCAGTTCTTC. It encodes CASSESTDTDNEQFF.

CDR3 sequence (DNA): TGCAGTGCTATACTAGCGGGGGGTAACAATGAGCAGTTCTTC. Protein: CSAILAGGNNEQFF. The chain couples TRBV20-1 to TRBJ2-1; 12 bases are shared with TRBD2. CDR3 length: 14 amino acids. CDR1 is DFQATT, CDR2 SNEGSKA, per germline (reference sequence). Trimming at V came to 4 bases and at J to 5 bases, leaving 3 bases not matched to a gene.

V is TRBV5-5 and J is TRBJ1-5, with 7 positions matching TRBD1. The junction had 9 bases not matched to a gene; V was cut back by 3 bases and J by 6 bases. The V gene's germline CDR1 is SGHKS and CDR2 YYEKEE (reference sequence). CDR3 size: 15 residues. In nucleotides, the CDR3 is TGTGCCAGCAGCTACTCAGGGGGGGCTGGTCAGCCCCAGCATTTT. It yields the protein CASSYSGGAGQPQHF.